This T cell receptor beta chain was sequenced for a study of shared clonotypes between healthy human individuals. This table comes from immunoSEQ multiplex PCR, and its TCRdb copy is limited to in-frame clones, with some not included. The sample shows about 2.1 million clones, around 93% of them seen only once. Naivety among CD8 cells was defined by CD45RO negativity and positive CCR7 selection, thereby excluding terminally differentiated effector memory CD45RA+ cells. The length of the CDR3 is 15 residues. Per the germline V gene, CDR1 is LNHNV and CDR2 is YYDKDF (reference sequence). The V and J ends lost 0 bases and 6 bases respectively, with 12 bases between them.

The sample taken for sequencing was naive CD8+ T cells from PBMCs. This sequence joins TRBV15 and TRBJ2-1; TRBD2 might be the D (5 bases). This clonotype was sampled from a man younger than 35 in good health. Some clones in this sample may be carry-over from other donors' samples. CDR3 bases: TGTGCCACCAGCAGAGATAGTCGCGGAGGCAATGAGCAGTTCTTC. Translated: CATSRDSRGGNEQFF.